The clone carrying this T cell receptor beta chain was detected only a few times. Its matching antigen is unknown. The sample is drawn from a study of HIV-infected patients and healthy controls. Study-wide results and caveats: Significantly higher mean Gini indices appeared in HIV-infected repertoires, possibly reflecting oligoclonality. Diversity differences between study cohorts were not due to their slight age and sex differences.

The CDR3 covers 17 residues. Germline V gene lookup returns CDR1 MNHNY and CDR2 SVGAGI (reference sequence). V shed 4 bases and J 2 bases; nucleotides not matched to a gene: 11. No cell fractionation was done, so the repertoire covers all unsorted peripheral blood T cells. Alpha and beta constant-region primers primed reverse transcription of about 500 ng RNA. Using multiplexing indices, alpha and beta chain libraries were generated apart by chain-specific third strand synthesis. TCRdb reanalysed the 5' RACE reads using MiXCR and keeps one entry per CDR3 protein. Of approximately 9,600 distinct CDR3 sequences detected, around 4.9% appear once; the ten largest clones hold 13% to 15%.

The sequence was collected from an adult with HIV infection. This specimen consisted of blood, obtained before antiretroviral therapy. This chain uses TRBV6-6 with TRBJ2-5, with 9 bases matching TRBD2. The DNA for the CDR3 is TGTGCCAGCAGTTCCCTTGTTAGCGGGGGATATCAAGAGACCCAGTACTTC. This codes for CASSSLVSGGYQETQYF.